Below, 9 T cell receptor beta chains from the same sample are listed, as sequenced in a study of spatial heterogeneity in lung cancer. Time point meaning: sample taken at primary tumor resection. Material for sequencing was whole RNA from tumor, nontumor lung or frozen PBMC, left unsorted. One entry per CDR3 protein results from TCRdb running MiXCR on the 5' RACE reads. In the table there are tens of thousands of distinct CDR3 sequences, 6% to 9% of which are singletons. The sample here was PBMCs, taken at surgery. The receptors stem from a female donor with early-stage non-small cell lung cancer.

The chain carries TRBV4-1 and TRBJ1-1; 7 bases are shared with TRBD1. CDR3 length: 13 amino acids. Germline V gives CDR1 MGHRA, CDR2 YSYEKL. With V trimmed by 6 bases and J by 3 bases, 4 bases remained unmatched. In DNA form, the CDR3 reads TGCGCCAGCAGAAAGGGGGCGTACACTGAAGCTTTCTTT. Encoded protein: CASRKGAYTEAFF.

This clonotype appeared many times. This sequence joins TRBV6-5 and TRBJ2-1; D uncertain. Germline CDR1 reads MNHEY; CDR2 reads SVGAGI. The CDR3 totals 13 residues. V lost 0 bases and J 5 bases, leaving 5 bases between the germline ends. This chain's CDR3 is CASSYSANNEQFF. The CDR3 DNA follows: TGTGCCAGCAGTTACTCAGCAAACAATGAGCAGTTCTTC.

The sample holds a few counts of this clonotype. The chain joins TRBV7-2 to TRBJ1-6; D is possibly TRBD1 (5 bases). CDR3 length equals 12 residues. From germline, CDR1 is SGHTA and CDR2 FQGNSA. V was trimmed by 3 bases and J by 12 bases, leaving 9 bases between them. CDR3 residues: CASSFPGGPLHF. The DNA of the CDR3 is TGTGCCAGCAGCTTCCCGGGGGGACCCCTCCACTTT.

This clonotype was seen many times. This chain connects TRBV4-1 to TRBJ1-2, with D possibly being TRBD1 (6 bases). This CDR3 is built from 15 residues. Germline V lookup: CDR1 MGHRA, CDR2 YSYEKL. Trimming cost V 4 bases and J 6 bases, with 18 bases left between them. The CDR3 DNA follows: TGCGCCAGCAGCCCTCTCCGGGGAGGGGGTAATGGCTACACCTTC. Amino acid sequence: CASSPLRGGGNGYTF.

This clonotype was recorded at least ten times. The chain combines TRBV6-2 or TRBV6-3 with TRBJ2-6; perhaps TRBD1 as D (6 bases). This CDR3 is 17 amino acids long. The V gene's germline CDR1 is MNHEY and CDR2 SVGEGT. Trimming removed 8 bases from V and 0 bases from J, with 17 bases in between. For the CDR3, the DNA is TGTGCCAGCGCACACAGGGCTACAATCTCTGGGGCCAACGTCCTGACTTTC. Encoded protein: CASAHRATISGANVLTF.

Many counts were recorded for this clonotype. This chain connects TRBV20-1 to TRBJ2-3, with 7 bases fitting TRBD2. This CDR3 spans 13 amino acids. Germline loops: CDR1 DFQATT, CDR2 SNEGSKA (reference sequence). The trim removed 3 bases at V and 2 bases at J, leaving 2 bases unmatched. CDR3 bases: TGCAGTGCTAGCGGGGGGTCCACAGATACGCAGTATTTT. As protein: CSASGGSTDTQYF.

This clonotype was observed a few times. The chain carries TRBV20-1 and TRBJ1-5; TRBD1 might be the D (5 bases). This CDR3 has 14 amino acids. Per germline, CDR1 DFQATT and CDR2 SNEGSKA (reference sequence). Trimming shortened V by 1 base and J by 5 bases, and 12 bases separated the two germline ends. The CDR3 reads CSARVWPGDQPQHF. In nucleotides, the CDR3 is TGCAGTGCTAGAGTCTGGCCGGGGGATCAGCCCCAGCATTTT.

This clonotype was recorded at least ten times. This chain joins TRBV7-8 and TRBJ1-6, with 7 bases that match TRBD1. The CDR3 sequence is 14 residues long. Unmatched junction bases numbered 8, after V lost 10 bases and J lost 5 bases. The V gene's germline CDR1 is SGHVS and CDR2 FQNEAQ. As DNA, the CDR3 is TGTGCCACCACAGGGGCCCTTAATAATTCACCCCTCCACTTT. The encoded protein is CATTGALNNSPLHF.

This clonotype occurred many times. V usage is TRBV7-2 and J usage is TRBJ2-5; TRBD2 aligns across 11 bases. This CDR3 has 18 amino acids. CDR1 is SGHTA, CDR2 FQGNSA, per germline. With 5 bases clipped from V and 5 bases from J, the junction kept 16 bases outside the gene matches. DNA of the CDR3: TGTGCCAGCAGCCCCCAGCCGCTAGCGGGGGGTACAAGGGAGACCCAGTACTTC. As protein: CASSPQPLAGGTRETQYF.